The subject of this entry is one T cell receptor (beta chain). No antigen is known for it. CDR3 size: 13 residues. With 6 bases removed from V and 7 bases from J, the gap between germline ends came to 13 bases. The sample comes from a study of T cell responses to AZD1222 COVID-19 vaccine. Study-wide results and limits: Nearly half of unique spike-specific TCRs reportedly avoided B.1.351 and B.1.1.7 mutated regions. Just five to seven people given AZD1222 tested seropositive at baseline. Repertoires were sampled only after the peak T cell response.

Clones were sequenced by immunoSEQ multiplex PCR, and TCRdb holds only the in-frame ones, with some missing. The sample includes 100,000 to 150,000 clones, about 92% seen only once; the top ten take 1.1%. The specimen comprised peripheral blood, sampled on day 0 of AZD1222 vaccination. This chain uses TRBV12-3 or TRBV12-4 with TRBJ1-5, with TRBD1 as a possible D gene (6 bases). The sequence derives from an adult in good health. CDR3 in DNA: TGTGCCAGCAGCCGCGAACAGGGCCAGCCCCAGCATTTT. Amino acids: CASSREQGQPQHF.